This TCR beta chain originates from a study of CD8 T cells in ankylosing spondylitis. TCRdb redid the calling of the 5' RACE reads with MiXCR, one entry per CDR3 protein. The sample lists about 510,000 distinct CDR3 sequences, less than 6% seen once, with 3% to 4.5% in the top ten. Per germline, CDR1 MDHEN and CDR2 SYDVKM. This CDR3 has 15 amino acids. J gave up 5 bases and V 2 bases, and 1 base lay outside the gene matches. This clonotype was recorded many times. No antigen is known for it. Points from the study as a whole: Before this, some motif variants had been reported in reactive arthritis synovial fluid and blood. The authors found the disease-linked clones to be CD8+ and relatively rare in peripheral blood. The authors reported significant enrichment of disease-linked clones in matched ankylosing spondylitis synovial fluid. A TCR beta motif of fewer than ten highly homologous variants seemed to mark ankylosing spondylitis blood.

The rearrangement links TRBV28 to TRBJ1-5; 12 nucleotides align to TRBD1. The sequencing sample was made of blood, either unsorted or a sorted T cell fraction (not recorded which). The TCR sequence derives from a male donor with ankylosing spondylitis. This CDR3 reads CASSLGTGGDQPQHF. The CDR3 bases are TGTGCCAGCAGTTTAGGGACAGGGGGCGATCAGCCCCAGCATTTT.